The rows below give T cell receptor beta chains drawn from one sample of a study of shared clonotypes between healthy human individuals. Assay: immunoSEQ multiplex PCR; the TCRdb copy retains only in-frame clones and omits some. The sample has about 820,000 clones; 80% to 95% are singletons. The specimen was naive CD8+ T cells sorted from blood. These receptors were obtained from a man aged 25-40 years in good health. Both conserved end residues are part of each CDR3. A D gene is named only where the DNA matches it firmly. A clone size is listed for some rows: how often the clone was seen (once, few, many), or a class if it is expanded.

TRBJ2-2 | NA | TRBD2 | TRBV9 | TGTGCCAGCACCGAGGGGCTAGCGGGAAAAGTGAACACCAGGGAGCTGTTTTTT | CASTEGLAGKVNTRELFF
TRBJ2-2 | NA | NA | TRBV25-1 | TGTGCCAGCAGTGACTTATTGAACACCGGGGAGCTGTTTTTT | CASSDLLNTGELFF
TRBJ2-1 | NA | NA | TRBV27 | TGTGCCAGTTCCAGGTCAGACAATGAGCAGTTCTTC | CASSRSDNEQFF
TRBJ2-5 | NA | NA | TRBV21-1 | TGTGCCAGCAGCAAAAGGGGTCGGGTTAGCGGGAGAGCATGGGAGACCCAGTACTTC | CASSKRGRVSGRAWETQYF
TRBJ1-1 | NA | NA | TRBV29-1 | TGCAGCGTTGTGGGAAGGGCTGAAGCTTTCTTT | CSVVGRAEAFF
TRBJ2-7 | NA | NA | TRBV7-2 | TGTGCCAGCCTACTCCCAGACAGCTCCTACGAGCAGTACTTC | CASLLPDSSYEQYF
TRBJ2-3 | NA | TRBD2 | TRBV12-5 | TGTGCTAGTGCTACGGGGACTAGCGGGCGATGGGGCACAGATACGCAGTATTTT | CASATGTSGRWGTDTQYF
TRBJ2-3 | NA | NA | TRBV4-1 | TGCGCCAGCAGCCAAGTCGTAATGGATACGCAGTATTTT | CASSQVVMDTQYF
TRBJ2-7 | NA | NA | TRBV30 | TGTGCCTGGAGTGTTACTAGCAGCTCCTACGAGCAGTACTTC | CAWSVTSSSYEQYF
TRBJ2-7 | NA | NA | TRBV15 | TGTGCCATTTCCCCGGACCGGACAAGCTCCTACGAGCAGTACTTC | CAISPDRTSSYEQYF
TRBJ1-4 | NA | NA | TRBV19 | TGTGCCAGTAGTATATTAGCAGGCGGAAATGAAAAACTGTTTTTT | CASSILAGGNEKLFF
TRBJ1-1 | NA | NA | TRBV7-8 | NA | CASSFRFGGGNTEAFF
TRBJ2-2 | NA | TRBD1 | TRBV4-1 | TGCGCCAGCAGCCGAGGCGACCTCGACAGGGGGGATACCGGGGAGCTGTTTTTT | CASSRGDLDRGDTGELFF
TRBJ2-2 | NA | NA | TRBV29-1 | TGCAGCGTTGGAAGGGACGCAACTAAGAACACCGGGGAGCTGTTTTTT | CSVGRDATKNTGELFF
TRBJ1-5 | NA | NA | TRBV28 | TGTGCCAGCAGTTTATGGTCGGCAGGGATGGTTCTCGGAGGTCAGCCCCAGCATTTT | CASSLWSAGMVLGGQPQHF
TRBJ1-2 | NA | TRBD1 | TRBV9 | TGTGCCAGCACGGACAGGGTGTATGGCTACACCTTC | CASTDRVYGYTF
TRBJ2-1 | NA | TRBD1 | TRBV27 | TGTGCCAGCAGTTTTATGACAGGGGGTTGGAATGAGCAGTTCTTC | CASSFMTGGWNEQFF
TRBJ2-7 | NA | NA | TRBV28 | TGTGCCAGCAGTTTAACTGCAGGTGGGTCAAAGGACGAGCAGTACTTC | CASSLTAGGSKDEQYF
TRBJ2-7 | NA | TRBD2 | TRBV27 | TGTGCCAGCAGTGGGTCGGCTAGCGGGGCCTACGAGCAGTACTTC | CASSGSASGAYEQYF
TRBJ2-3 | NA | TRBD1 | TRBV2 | TGTGCCAGCAGCCGGGGACAGGGAATCACAGATACGCAGTATTTT | CASSRGQGITDTQYF
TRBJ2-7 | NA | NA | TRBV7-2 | TGTGCCAGCAGCTTAGAAGGCAGGGGTCGATCCTACGAGCAGTACTTC | CASSLEGRGRSYEQYF
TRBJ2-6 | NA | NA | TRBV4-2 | TGTGCCAGCAGCCCCATATCTGGGGCCAACGTCCTGACTTTC | CASSPISGANVLTF
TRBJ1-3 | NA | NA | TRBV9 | TGTGCCAGCAGCCCTGGAGGGGACACCATATATTTT | CASSPGGDTIYF
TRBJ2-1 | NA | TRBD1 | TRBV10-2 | TGCGCCAGCAGCCACGACGGAGAGGGGGCTGGATACAATGAGCAGTTCTTC | CASSHDGEGAGYNEQFF
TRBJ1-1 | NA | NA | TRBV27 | TGTGCCAGCAGGTTAGGATCGAACACTGAAGCTTTCTTT | CASRLGSNTEAFF
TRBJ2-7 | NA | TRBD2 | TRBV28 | TGTGCCAGCAGTTTGACTAGCGGAAGCTCCTACGAGCAGTACTTC | CASSLTSGSSYEQYF
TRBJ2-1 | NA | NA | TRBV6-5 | TGTGCCAGCAGTTACTCAGGGAATGAGCAGTTCTTC | CASSYSGNEQFF
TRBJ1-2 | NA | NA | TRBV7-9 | TGTGCCAGCAGCTCAGTTTCTTCGTACTATGGCTACACCTTC | CASSSVSSYYGYTF
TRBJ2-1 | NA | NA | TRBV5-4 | TGTGCCAGCAGCTTGTTTCAAGGGGATGAGCAGTTCTTC | CASSLFQGDEQFF
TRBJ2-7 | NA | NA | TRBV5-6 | TGTGCCAGCAGCTCCTGGGGAAGGCCCCACGAGCAGTACTTC | CASSSWGRPHEQYF
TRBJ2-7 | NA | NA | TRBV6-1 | TGTGCCAGCAGCCAGGTCTACGAGCAGTACTTC | CASSQVYEQYF
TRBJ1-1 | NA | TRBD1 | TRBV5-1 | TGCGCCAGCAGCTTGACCGGGACAGGGATGAACACTGAAGCTTTCTTT | CASSLTGTGMNTEAFF
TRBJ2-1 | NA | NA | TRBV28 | TGTGCCAGCGGGAACAATGAGCAGTTCTTC | CASGNNEQFF
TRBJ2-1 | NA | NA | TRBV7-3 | TGTGCCAGCAGCAACCATAGGTCCGGTGAGCAGTTCTTC | CASSNHRSGEQFF
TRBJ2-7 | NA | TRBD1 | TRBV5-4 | TGTGCCAGCAGCTTGGCAGGGGGTGGCTACGAGCAGTACTTC | CASSLAGGGYEQYF
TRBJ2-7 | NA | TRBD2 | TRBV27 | TGTGCCAGCAGTCCCGGTGGGGGGGGCTCCTACGAGCAGTACTTC | CASSPGGGGSYEQYF
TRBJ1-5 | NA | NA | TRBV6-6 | TGTGCCAGCACAATCGCCAATCCTCAGCCCCAGCATTTT | CASTIANPQPQHF
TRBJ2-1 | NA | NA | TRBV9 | TGTGCCAGCAATTCCCCGAGCTGGAATGAGCAGTTCTTC | CASNSPSWNEQFF
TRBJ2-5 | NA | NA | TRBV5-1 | TGCGCCAGCAGCTTATCCTGGGAAGGTTTGGGGCGGGAGACCCAGTACTTC | CASSLSWEGLGRETQYF
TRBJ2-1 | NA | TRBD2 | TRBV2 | TGTGCAGTCCGGACTAGCGGCGACAATGAGCAGTTCTTC | CAVRTSGDNEQFF
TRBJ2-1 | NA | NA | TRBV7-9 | TGTGCCAGCGGCTACAGTGGTGAGCAGTTCTTC | CASGYSGEQFF
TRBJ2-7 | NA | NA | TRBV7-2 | TGTGCCAGCAGCCGGGGTAGTGGGCCCAACTACGAGCAGTACTTC | CASSRGSGPNYEQYF
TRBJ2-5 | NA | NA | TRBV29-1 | TGCAGCGCCGATTCCGGGGGTGACAGGGCCCAAGAGACCCAGTACTTC | CSADSGGDRAQETQYF
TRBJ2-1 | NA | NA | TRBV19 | TGTGCCAGTAGTATAGATGGGGATTCAATCTACAATGAGCAGTTCTTC | CASSIDGDSIYNEQFF
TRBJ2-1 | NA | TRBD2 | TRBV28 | TGTGCCAGCTCTCGGGAGGGCTCCTACAATGAGCAGTTCTTC | CASSREGSYNEQFF
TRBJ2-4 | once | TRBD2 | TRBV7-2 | TGTGCCAGCAGCTTAGATCCGGGAGGGAGTAACATTCAGTACTTC | CASSLDPGGSNIQYF
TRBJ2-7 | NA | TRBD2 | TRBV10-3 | TGTGCCATCAGTGAGTTTAGCGGGAGCTACGAGCAGTACTTC | CAISEFSGSYEQYF
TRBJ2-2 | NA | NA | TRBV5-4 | TGTGCCAGCAGGGCGAACACCGGGGAGCTGTTTTTT | CASRANTGELFF
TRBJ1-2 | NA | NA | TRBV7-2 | TGTGCCAGCAGCTTAGGGACAGCTCCTGTTGGCTACACCTTC | CASSLGTAPVGYTF
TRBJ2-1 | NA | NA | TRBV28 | TGTGCCAGCAGTTCAGCGAGGGCCAAGGTGAATGAGCAGTTCTTC | CASSSARAKVNEQFF
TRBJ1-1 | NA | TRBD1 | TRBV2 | TGTGCCAGCAACAGGGGATACACTGAAGCTTTCTTT | CASNRGYTEAFF